A single sample gave rise to the 12 T cell receptor beta chains below, sequenced in a study of T cells in Graves' hyperthyroidism and ophthalmopathy. RNA transcripts provided the source from which TCR beta CDR3 regions were amplified. The HTBI set primed first-round TCR CDR3 RT-PCR. MiXCR was run by TCRdb on the multiplex PCR reads, yielding one entry per CDR3 protein. The top ten clones hold about 30% of a sample with roughly 400,000 distinct CDR3 sequences, 15% to 17% of them seen once. Input material: blood. The receptors stem from a woman aged 18-29 years with Graves' hyperthyroidism that later progressed to Graves' ophthalmopathy.

This clonotype was counted at least ten times. The genes are TRBV12-3 or TRBV12-4 and TRBJ2-7; possibly TRBD1 for D (6 bases). The CDR3 is made up of 16 amino acids. V lost 7 bases to trimming and J lost 5 bases, with 24 bases between them. DNA of the CDR3: TGTGCCAGCACCCACACACAGGGCCCGTTCGCAAACGAGCAGTACTTC. It translates to CASTHTQGPFANEQYF.

Points on this clonotype: A much larger clone lies one base from this, so it may be a read error. The chain combines TRBV30 with TRBJ2-1, with 9 bases lining up with TRBD2. This CDR3 comprises 14 residues. Germline values: CDR1 GTSNPN, CDR2 SVGIG (reference sequence). The CDR3, as DNA: TGTGCCTGGAGCAGACTAGCGGACTACAATGACCAGTTCTTC. This sequence encodes CAWSRLADYNDQFF.

This clonotype has ten or more counts. The gene calls are TRBV28 and TRBJ2-3; 9 positions agree with TRBD2. This CDR3 region has 15 residues. CDR1 and CDR2 (germline): MDHEN, SYDVKM. The junction had 8 bases not matched to a gene; V was cut back by 8 bases and J by 2 bases. CDR3 in amino acids: CASRSSGKLTDTQYF. CDR3 coding DNA: TGTGCCAGCCGTTCTAGCGGGAAACTCACAGATACGCAGTATTTT.

J is TRBJ2-5 and V is TRBV20-1, with 11 bases that match TRBD2. CDR3 size: 17 residues. Trimming removed 1 base from V and 5 bases from J; junction bases left unmatched: 12. Germline V gene sequence: CDR1 DFQATT, CDR2 SNEGSKA (reference sequence). CDR3 sequence: CSARGGLAAVEGETQYF. Written as DNA, the CDR3 is TGCAGTGCTAGAGGGGGACTAGCGGCAGTAGAGGGTGAGACCCAGTACTTC.

This clonotype was observed at least ten times. The CDR3 sequence is CASSRDRGEQYF. CDR3 bases: TGTGCCAGCAGTCGGGACAGAGGGGAGCAGTACTTC. The V call is TRBV2, the J call TRBJ2-7, with 7 nucleotides matching TRBD1. The CDR3 is 12 residues long. With V trimmed by 5 bases and J by 7 bases, 5 bases remained unmatched. Germline CDR1 and CDR2: SNHLY and FYNNEI.

The chain is built from TRBV6-2 or TRBV6-3 and TRBJ1-5; TRBD1 matches at 8 bases. The CDR3 loop spans 18 amino acids. V was clipped by 0 bases and J by 0 bases; unmatched bases: 7. The V gene's germline CDR1 is MNHEY and CDR2 SVGEGT. This CDR3 is CASSYSHRDRYSNQPQHF. In DNA form, the CDR3 reads TGTGCCAGCAGTTACTCGCATAGGGACAGGTATAGCAATCAGCCCCAGCATTTT.

This clonotype has at least ten counts. This rearrangement joins TRBV2 to TRBJ2-1; TRBD2 aligns across 11 bases. Germline V gene sequence: CDR1 SNHLY, CDR2 FYNNEI. The CDR3 length is 17 residues. Germline trimming cut 1 base from V and 8 bases from J; bases unmatched to any gene: 10. The CDR3: CASSEGEASGRSDEQFF. The DNA of the CDR3 is TGTGCCAGCAGTGAAGGGGAGGCTAGCGGGAGGAGTGATGAGCAGTTCTTC.

This clonotype occurred many times. The V gene is TRBV7-2, the J gene TRBJ2-3; tentatively, D is TRBD1 (6 bases). Trimming took 3 bases from V and 0 from J, leaving 10 bases between them. CDR3 length: 15 residues. The V gene's germline CDR1 is SGHTA and CDR2 FQGNSA. The CDR3, as DNA: TGTGCCAGCAGCTTGTCGACAGGAAGCACAGATACGCAGTATTTT. Translation gives CASSLSTGSTDTQYF.

This clonotype showed up many times. The CDR3 DNA reads TGTGCCAGCAGTTTCCCCCGGACTAGCGGGACTACGTACGAGCAGTACTTC. Residues: CASSFPRTSGTTYEQYF. The rearrangement joins TRBV28 to TRBJ2-7; TRBD2 matches at 12 bases. CDR1 is MDHEN, CDR2 SYDVKM, per germline. CDR3 size: 17 residues. V dropped 3 bases and J dropped 4; count of bases not matched to a gene: 10. Full variable domain (outside the CDR3, taken from reference TRBV28 and TRBJ2-7): DVKVTQSSRYLVKRTGEKVFLECVQDMDHENMFWYRQDPGLGLRLIYFSYDVKMKEKGDIPEGYSVSREKKERFSLILESASTNQTSMYLCASSFPRTSGTTYEQYFGPGTRLTVT.

In its sample, this clonotype was seen many times. This rearrangement joins TRBV7-9 to TRBJ2-1; D uncertain. With 1 base removed from V and 2 bases from J, the gap between germline ends came to 6 bases. The CDR3 runs 14 residues. Germline loops: CDR1 SEHNR, CDR2 FQNEAQ (reference sequence). The CDR3 spells CASSLVQPYNEQFF. The CDR3 bases are TGTGCCAGCAGCTTAGTACAACCCTACAATGAGCAGTTCTTC.

The chain combines TRBV20-1 with TRBJ2-1; TRBD2 agrees at 14 bases. The CDR3 is made up of 15 amino acids. CDR1 is DFQATT and CDR2 is SNEGSKA in the germline V gene (reference sequence). After removal of 3 bases from V and 9 bases from J, the junction contained 7 bases not matched to a gene. CDR3 residues: CSARGGLAGEGEQFF. The DNA of the CDR3 is TGCAGTGCTAGGGGGGGACTAGCGGGAGAAGGTGAGCAGTTCTTC.

The V gene is TRBV20-1, the J gene TRBJ2-7; 9 bases are a match to TRBD2. This CDR3 spans 13 amino acids. CDR1 and CDR2 (germline): DFQATT, SNEGSKA (reference sequence). The V and J ends lost 0 bases and 6 bases, in that order; junction bases with no gene match: 3. The CDR3 loop is CSAREREGREQYF. CDR3 in DNA: TGCAGTGCTAGAGAGCGGGAGGGCCGCGAGCAGTACTTC.